Included here is one T cell receptor beta chain sequence, with context. The data belong to a study of blood T cell repertoires in COVID-19. On the study more broadly: T cells, B-cell-depleted T cells, or PBMCs provided the cDNA or gDNA that served as material.

In the original workflow: Nucleated cell counts were estimated from reference gene primer amplification. Clones were read by immunoSEQ multiplex PCR, and TCRdb kept only the in-frame ones, dropping some. The DNA was the basis for D and trimming; V, J and clone size are from that table. The sample contains about 15,000 clones, around 80% of which appear only once. The CDR3 contains 15 residues. Sequencing was performed on peripheral blood. The TCR originated in a human donor in a cohort sampled during active COVID-19. The gene calls are TRBV21-1 and TRBJ1-1. TRBV21-1 is classified as a pseudogene. This chain's CDR3 is CASSKAADGNTEAFF. CDR3 DNA sequence: TGTGCCAGCAGCAAAGCAGCGGACGGGAACACTGAAGCTTTCTTT.